This record concerns one T cell receptor beta chain sequence. Its antigen remains undetermined. There are no base qualities to consult, and no much larger clone falls within one base. This sample is part of a study of blood T cell repertoires in COVID-19 (dated by TCRdb to the early 2020s). In the study overall: Samples covering the acute and convalescent phases of COVID-19 were provided by collaborators in the United States, Italy and Spain. The prospective study material was composed of cDNA or gDNA derived from T cells, B-cell-depleted T cells, or PBMCs. Deeply sampled blood TCRbeta repertoires from subjects exposed to, actively infected with, or recovered from COVID-19 were included in the dataset. The repertoires were made available in a free public database intended to serve as a resource for research on the immune response to SARS-CoV-2. Samples were obtained from the ongoing ImmuneRACE study (first 160 participants) and from about 1,300 subjects provided by 6 global collaborators. A de-identified subject ID, COVID-19 status, age in years and sex were almost always included in the sample metadata. Where available, HLA class I and class II types were obtained from metadata supplied by the sample provider rather than from assay-based typing.

The collaborating institutions used their own protocols to collect whole blood in K2EDTA tubes. For TCRbeta analysis, collaborator samples were shipped as frozen whole blood, as isolated PBMCs, or as DNA extracted from either sample type. The immunoSEQ Assay, a bias-controlled multiplex PCR, was used to amplify TCRbeta CDR3 regions from genomic DNA. The authors' pipeline ran thus. Nucleated cell counts per sample were estimated from amplification of reference gene primers within the assay. To quantify the absolute abundance of each unique TCRbeta CDR3 rearrangement, sequence reads were collapsed and filtered. For each sample, productive Simpson clonality was calculated as the square root of Simpson's diversity index over productive rearrangements. This immuneACCESS table, as held by TCRdb, lists in-frame sequences with V and J called but not all clones. Of the missing ones, under half trace to an unresolved V gene in checked studies; the others have no known cause. V and J calls and clone size are those listed in that table; D and trimming were worked out from the DNA. The sample table shows about 41,000 clones, and about 90% are seen once. The top ten constitute 4.3% of the sample.

Overall results and qualifications from the work: The quantity of clinical and demographic metadata differed by source and by participant and was supplied without curation.

Germline trimming: 4 bases from V, 0 bases from J; junction bases outside gene matches: 7. CDR1 SNHLY and CDR2 FYNNEI are derived from the germline V gene. From the cysteine up to the phenylalanine, the CDR3 has a length of 18 residues. This entry keeps only the CDR3 DNA: 54 bases, framed from base 1. The sequence was collected from a man in his sixties with acute or convalescent COVID-19. The sequenced sample was peripheral blood. The V gene is TRBV2 and the J gene is TRBJ2-1; a stretch of 12 junction bases matches TRBD2. The nucleotide sequence reads TGTGCCAGCAGTGGACTAGCGGGGGCCCTACCCTCCTACAATGAGCAGTTCTTC. It codes for CASSGLAGALPSYNEQFF.